These 24 T cell receptor beta chains share one sample of origin, sequenced in a study of T cell repertoires in cytomegalovirus infection. TCRdb reprocessed the reads with MiXCR, giving one entry per CDR3 protein. The data hold around 330,000 distinct CDR3 sequences, with roughly a sixth observed a single time. Sequencing used PBMCs. Every receptor here comes from a human donor in good health (CMV status not recorded). Some clones in this sample may be carry-over from other donors' samples.

This clonotype was recorded at least ten times. In DNA, the CDR3 is TGTGCCAGCAGTTTATCACTAGCGGAAACAGATACGCAGTATTTT. This translates into CASSLSLAETDTQYF. The chain combines TRBV12-3 or TRBV12-4 with TRBJ2-3; 8 nucleotides agree with TRBD2. J lost 3 bases, V lost 2 bases, and 4 bases had no gene match. The CDR3 length is 15 residues.

This chain uses TRBV6-1 with TRBJ2-3, with D perhaps matching TRBD1 or TRBD2 (5 bases each). Between the trimmed V and J ends, which lost 4 bases and 1 base, there was a span of 9 bases. Germline loops: CDR1 MNHNS, CDR2 SASEGT. The CDR3 length is 14 residues. The CDR3 DNA sequence: TGTGCCAGCAGTGTCCCGGGACGCACAGATACGCAGTATTTT. Translating it yields CASSVPGRTDTQYF.

This clonotype has a handful of counts. The rearrangement joins TRBV6-1 to TRBJ1-1; a possible D gene is TRBD1 (5 bases). V was shortened by 1 base and J by 1 base, with 13 bases between the two germline ends. Per germline, CDR1 MNHNS and CDR2 SASEGT. The CDR3 consists of 16 residues. The CDR3 here is CASSEGPYGANTEAFF. In DNA form, the CDR3 reads TGTGCCAGCAGTGAAGGTCCCTATGGGGCGAACACTGAAGCTTTCTTT.

This clonotype was found many times. V and J are TRBV2 and TRBJ2-1, with a possible D match to TRBD2 (6 bases). V shed 7 bases and J shed 4 bases, with 11 bases lying between them. The germline V gene has CDR1 SNHLY and CDR2 FYNNEI. The CDR3 contains 13 residues. The CDR3 protein is CASTLGGYNEQFF. CDR3 DNA sequence: TGTGCCAGCACCCTGGGGGGATACAATGAGCAGTTCTTC.

Many counts were recorded for this clonotype. This chain links TRBV7-2 with TRBJ2-1, with 9 positions matching TRBD2. Trimming cost V 5 bases and J 8 bases; bases outside gene matches: 13. Per germline, CDR1 SGHTA and CDR2 FQGNSA. The CDR3 extends over 16 amino acids. CDR3 sequence reads: CASSLSKSGGFDEQFF. Here the CDR3 DNA reads TGTGCCAGCAGCCTGTCGAAGAGCGGGGGGTTCGATGAGCAGTTCTTC.

A few counts support this clonotype. This sequence joins TRBV4-3 and TRBJ1-1; D is perhaps TRBD1 (5 bases). Trimming removed 0 bases from V and 6 bases from J, with 14 bases in between. The germline V gene has CDR1 LGHNA and CDR2 YSLEER. This CDR3 is built from 15 residues. The CDR3 loop is CASSQDTAGVSEAFF. In DNA, the CDR3 is TGCGCCAGCAGCCAAGATACAGCGGGGGTCTCTGAAGCTTTCTTT.

This rearrangement joins TRBV20-1 to TRBJ2-5; D tentatively fits TRBD1 or TRBD2 (7 bases each). This CDR3 spans 13 amino acids. Germline CDR1 reads DFQATT; CDR2 reads SNEGSKA (reference sequence). V gave up 4 bases and J gave up 9 bases, with 18 bases separating them. CDR3 nucleotides: TGCAGTGCTAATCAGGGGGGGTCTAAGGCCCAGTACTTC. This encodes CSANQGGSKAQYF.

The sample holds many counts of this clonotype. This chain uses TRBV6-5 with TRBJ1-3; D is ambiguous. The CDR3 runs 19 residues. From germline, CDR1 is MNHEY and CDR2 SVGAGI. V lost 0 bases to trimming and J lost 0 bases, with 18 bases between them. For the CDR3, the DNA is TGTGCCAGCAGTTACTCGATCGACAAATCCGGTCACTCTGGAAACACCATATATTTT. This sequence encodes CASSYSIDKSGHSGNTIYF.

This clonotype was counted between two and nine times. The chain recombines TRBV11-3 with TRBJ2-1; D might be TRBD1 or TRBD2, each matching 5 bases. V dropped 2 bases and J dropped 8 bases, with 19 bases sitting between them. The germline V gene has CDR1 SGHNT and CDR2 YENEEA. The CDR3 contains 16 residues. The CDR3 sequence is CASSLSAGGVPDEQFF. The CDR3 bases are TGTGCCAGCAGCTTATCTGCTGGGGGAGTTCCCGATGAGCAGTTCTTC.

This clonotype has ten or more counts. The gene calls are TRBV11-1 and TRBJ1-1; no reliable D call. Germline CDR1 SGHAT, CDR2 FQDESV (reference sequence). The CDR3 runs 12 residues. V was pared by 7 bases and J by 1 base, with 7 bases between. CDR3 sequence: CASNEWNTEAFF. CDR3 bases: TGTGCCAGCAACGAGTGGAACACTGAAGCTTTCTTT.

V gene TRBV4-2 combines with J gene TRBJ1-1; unclear D gene. Germline values: CDR1 LGHNA, CDR2 YNFKEQ. Trimming pared 2 bases from V and 6 bases from J, leaving 10 bases between. This CDR3 spans 13 amino acids. The CDR3 spells CASSQPPLPEAFF. CDR3 nucleotides: TGTGCCAGCAGCCAACCCCCGTTGCCTGAAGCTTTCTTT.

This rearrangement joins TRBV9 to TRBJ2-7; D is perhaps TRBD2 (5 bases). The V and J ends lost 9 bases and 0 bases respectively, with 19 bases between them. The CDR3 runs 15 residues. Germline values: CDR1 SGDLS, CDR2 YYNGEE. This CDR3 is CATAGLGSHSYEQYF. CDR3 in DNA: TGTGCCACCGCCGGTTTGGGGAGTCACTCCTACGAGCAGTACTTC. The variable domain in full, with the rest retrieved from reference TRBV9 and TRBJ2-7, is DSGVTQTPKHLITATGQRVTLRCSPRSGDLSVYWYQQSLDQGLQFLIQYYNGEERAKGNILERFSAQQFPDLHSELNLSSLELGDSALYFCATAGLGSHSYEQYFGPGTRLTVT.

This clonotype was detected ten times or more. The CDR3, as DNA: TGTGCCAGCAGCTCGCGGGGGCTCACAGATACGCAGTATTTT. Translation: CASSSRGLTDTQYF. The V and J genes are TRBV7-2 and TRBJ2-3; maybe TRBD2 (7 bases). The CDR3 covers 14 residues. Germline CDR1 reads SGHTA; CDR2 reads FQGNSA. V was cut by 4 bases and J by 2 bases, with 10 bases left in between.

This clonotype occurred many times. The rearrangement links TRBV7-2 to TRBJ2-7; TRBD1 agrees at 7 bases. This CDR3 spans 14 amino acids. With V trimmed by 4 bases and J by 6 bases, 9 bases remained unmatched. Germline V CDR1 and CDR2: SGHTA, FQGNSA. The CDR3 DNA sequence: TGTGCCAGCAGCTCTCAGACAGGGAGTAGCGAGCAGTACTTC. This sequence encodes CASSSQTGSSEQYF.

This chain joins TRBV12-3 or TRBV12-4 and TRBJ1-1, with 8 bases lining up with TRBD1. The junction had 3 bases not matched to a gene; V was cut back by 2 bases and J by 4 bases. The CDR3 contains 14 residues. The CDR3 DNA sequence: TGTGCCAGCAGTTTACAGGGGGCGATCACTGAAGCTTTCTTT. It encodes CASSLQGAITEAFF.

The table lists this clonotype with a count of one. V is TRBV25-1 and J is TRBJ1-3; possibly TRBD1 for D (5 bases). Germline CDR1 is MGHDK and CDR2 is SYGVNS. With 2 bases removed from V and 2 bases from J, the gap between germline ends came to 16 bases. CDR3 length: 17 amino acids. CDR3 DNA: TGTGCCAGCAGTGAAGAGGGCAGGGCCCCTACTGGAAACACCATATATTTT. Protein sequence: CASSEEGRAPTGNTIYF.

This clonotype was counted ten times or more. The chain carries TRBV7-2 and TRBJ1-5, with TRBD1 identical over 8 bases. CDR3 length equals 14 residues. Germline lookup yields CDR1 SGHTA and CDR2 FQGNSA. After removal of 5 bases from V and 7 bases from J, the junction contained 7 bases not matched to a gene. The CDR3 DNA sequence: TGTGCCAGCAGCCCGGGACAGGAGCAGCAGCCCCAGCATTTT. It encodes CASSPGQEQQPQHF.

Ten or more counts support this clonotype. J is TRBJ1-1 and V is TRBV7-6; 7 nucleotides align to TRBD1. CDR1 is SGHVS, CDR2 FNYEAQ, per germline. This CDR3 has 17 residues. V trimming: 1 base; J trimming: 1 base; junction bases outside the gene matches: 9. For the CDR3, the DNA is TGTGCCAGCAGCTTAGAGGGGGCGGCGGGCAGGAACACTGAAGCTTTCTTT. Amino acids: CASSLEGAAGRNTEAFF.

The gene calls are TRBV27 and TRBJ1-1, with TRBD1 matching over 7 bases. There are 14 residues in the CDR3. Germline loops: CDR1 MNHEY, CDR2 SMNVEV (reference sequence). V gave up 1 base and J gave up 4 bases; unmatched junction bases: 3. The CDR3 protein is CASSLLTGITEAFF. In DNA form, the CDR3 reads TGTGCCAGCAGTTTATTGACAGGGATCACTGAAGCTTTCTTT.

This clonotype was seen repeatedly, ten times or more. The genes are TRBV6-5 and TRBJ1-4; D is ambiguous. The germline V and J ends were trimmed by 0 bases and 13 bases, with 12 bases remaining between them. Germline V gene data show CDR1 as MNHEY and CDR2 as SVGAGI. The CDR3 has 13 amino acids. The CDR3 loop reads CASSYSRESGLFF. The CDR3 nucleotides are TGTGCCAGCAGTTACTCTCGAGAATCGGGACTGTTTTTT.

The gene calls are TRBV4-3 and TRBJ1-3; D gene ambiguous. This CDR3 comprises 18 residues. Germline values: CDR1 LGHNA, CDR2 YSLEER. V shed 0 bases and J shed 8 bases, with 23 bases lying between them. CDR3 sequence: CASSQDQGTTDTLDTIYF. Here the CDR3 DNA reads TGCGCCAGCAGCCAAGATCAAGGAACAACAGATACCCTAGACACCATATATTTT.

The gene calls are TRBV7-2 and TRBJ1-3; no definite D call. Germline CDR1 and CDR2: SGHTA and FQGNSA. The CDR3 is 14 residues long. V was shortened by 4 bases and J by 0 bases, with 7 bases between the two germline ends. The CDR3 nucleotides are TGTGCCAGCAGCTCACAGAGCTCTGGAAACACCATATATTTT. Amino acids: CASSSQSSGNTIYF.

This clonotype was counted between two and nine times. The J gene is TRBJ1-1, the V gene TRBV28; D ambiguous. CDR1 and CDR2 (germline): MDHEN, SYDVKM. Trimming stripped 2 bases from V and 4 bases from J, with 14 bases between. The CDR3 totals 15 residues. CDR3 residues: CASSLGGRSGTEAFF. DNA of the CDR3: TGTGCCAGCAGTTTAGGCGGCAGGTCCGGCACTGAAGCTTTCTTT.

This chain connects TRBV15 to TRBJ2-7; D possibly corresponds to TRBD1 (5 bases). This CDR3 region has 16 residues. With 1 base removed from V and 3 bases from J, the gap between germline ends came to 16 bases. Germline values: CDR1 LNHNV, CDR2 YYDKDF (reference sequence). The CDR3 region has the DNA TGTGCCACCAGCAGAGGAACCAGGGATCTTTTCTACGAGCAGTACTTC. This gives the protein CATSRGTRDLFYEQYF.